These 20 T cell receptor beta chains were all obtained from the same sample, sequenced in a study of chemoradiotherapy in HPV16-positive cancers. Measured with immunoSEQ multiplex PCR; TCRdb has only the in-frame clones, and not every one. The data show more than 10,000 clones, 86% seen once. The sample consisted of blood, taken from a patient who underwent chemoradiotherapy. The receptors were sampled from a human donor with HPV-associated anogenital cancer.

This rearrangement joins TRBV7-2 to TRBJ2-1; 10 bases fit TRBD2. This CDR3 has 14 amino acids. Germline CDR1 and CDR2: SGHTA and FQGNSA. V was clipped by 8 bases and J by 5 bases; unmatched bases: 6. The CDR3 spells CASASGGANNEQFF. The CDR3, as DNA: TGTGCCAGCGCAAGCGGGGGGGCCAACAATGAGCAGTTCTTC.

This clone occurred a few times. This chain links TRBV4-1 with TRBJ1-2; the D is unclear. Germline CDR1 and CDR2: MGHRA and YSYEKL. The CDR3 consists of 12 residues. V was cut by 0 bases and J by 9 bases, with 8 bases left in between. CDR3 coding DNA: TGCGCCAGCAGCCAAGATATGTATAGCTACACCTTC. Its protein is CASSQDMYSYTF.

The genes are TRBV18 and TRBJ2-5; perhaps TRBD2 as D (6 bases). The V end lost 5 bases, the J end lost 1 base, and 11 bases lay between the germline ends. CDR3 length: 14 amino acids. Germline CDR1 and CDR2: KGHSH and LQKENI. The CDR3: CASSSQGGQETQYF. CDR3 in DNA: TGTGCCAGCTCATCTCAGGGAGGCCAAGAGACCCAGTACTTC.

This clone is a singleton in its sample. The rearrangement uses TRBV2 and TRBJ2-5, with 8 nucleotides matching TRBD2. The V gene end was trimmed by 5 bases and the J gene end by 3 bases; junction bases not matched to a gene: 8. CDR3 length equals 15 residues. CDR1 SNHLY and CDR2 FYNNEI come from the germline V gene. The CDR3 region is CASSRGGLGEETQYF. CDR3 DNA sequence: TGTGCCAGCAGTCGTGGGGGACTAGGTGAAGAGACCCAGTACTTC.

The rearrangement links TRBV5-4 to TRBJ2-7, with D perhaps matching TRBD2 (6 bases). The ends were cut back, 5 bases at V and 1 base at J, with 19 bases in the middle. From germline, CDR1 is SGHNT and CDR2 YYREEE (reference sequence). This CDR3 region has 16 residues. This chain's CDR3 is CASSSVGGKGSYEQYF. The CDR3, as DNA: TGTGCCAGCAGTTCTGTAGGAGGGAAAGGGTCCTACGAGCAGTACTTC.

A note on this clone: One end of the junction is discordant with germline, which a read error may explain. CDR3 region: CASSLRDGLRDF. CDR3 nucleotides: TGTGCCAGCAGCCTTAGGGACGGTTTAAGGGACTTC. This rearrangement joins TRBV11-2 to TRBJ1-2; a possible D gene is TRBD1 (5 bases). Germline values: CDR1 SGHAT, CDR2 FQNNGV. This CDR3 spans 12 amino acids.

The chain carries TRBV4-2 and TRBJ2-7; no clear D gene. CDR1 and CDR2 (germline): LGHNA, YNFKEQ. The V gene lost 0 bases and the J gene lost 0 bases, with 15 bases spanning the gap. The CDR3 has 17 amino acids. CDR3 amino acids: CASSQESPRDGSYEQYF. The DNA of the CDR3 is TGTGCCAGCAGCCAAGAATCCCCCCGTGACGGCTCCTACGAGCAGTACTTC.

The chain recombines TRBV19 with TRBJ1-1; D may be TRBD1 (5 bases). Looked up from germline, CDR1 is LNHDA and CDR2 is SQIVND (reference sequence). The CDR3 covers 15 residues. Trimming pared 0 bases from V and 1 base from J, leaving 9 bases between. CDR3 nucleotide sequence: TGTGCCAGTAGTATAGAACAGGCTCCGAACACTGAAGCTTTCTTT. This encodes CASSIEQAPNTEAFF. Full variable domain (missing parts from reference TRBV19 and TRBJ1-1): DGGITQSPKYLFRKEGQNVTLSCEQNLNHDAMYWYRQDPGQGLRLIYYSQIVNDFQKGDIAEGYSVSREKKESFPLTVTSAQKNPTAFYLCASSIEQAPNTEAFFGQGTRLTVV.

J is TRBJ2-1 and V is TRBV11-3; 8 positions agree with TRBD2. V dropped 1 base and J dropped 7; count of bases not matched to a gene: 9. There are 16 residues in the CDR3. Germline V CDR1 and CDR2: SGHNT, YENEEA. CDR3 DNA: TGTGCCAGCAGCTTAGGGGATAGCGGGGCATCAAATGAGCAGTTCTTC. It encodes CASSLGDSGASNEQFF.

The chain has TRBV15 and TRBJ1-2; 8 nucleotides match TRBD1. Germline assignment: CDR1 LNHNV and CDR2 YYDKDF (reference sequence). Trimming took 4 bases from V and 7 from J; bases not matched to a gene: 5. This CDR3 region has 13 residues. This chain's CDR3 is CATSKYDRGGYTF. In DNA, the CDR3 is TGTGCCACCAGCAAGTATGACAGGGGTGGCTACACCTTC.

The chain carries TRBV5-4 and TRBJ1-3, with D perhaps TRBD1 (6 bases). V was trimmed by 6 bases and J by 0 bases, leaving 13 bases between them. This CDR3 comprises 15 residues. The germline gives CDR1 SGHNT, CDR2 YYREEE (reference sequence). CDR3 amino acids: CASKNREHSGNTIYF. DNA of the CDR3: TGTGCCAGCAAAAACAGGGAACACTCTGGAAACACCATATATTTT.

The J gene is TRBJ2-1, the V gene TRBV7-3; 10 nucleotides align to TRBD2. This CDR3 has 14 amino acids. The germline gives CDR1 SGHTA, CDR2 FQGTGA. Unmatched junction bases numbered 4, after V lost 5 bases and J lost 6 bases. The DNA for the CDR3 is TGTGCCAGCAGCCCCGGGACTAGCGTCAATGAGCAGTTCTTC. Residues: CASSPGTSVNEQFF. The full variable domain, in which reference TRBV7-3 and TRBJ2-1 provide the parts outside the CDR3, is GAGVSQTPSNKVTEKGKYVELRCDPISGHTALYWYRQSLGQGPEFLIYFQGTGAADDSGLPNDRFFAVRPEGSVSTLKIQRTERGDSAVYLCASSPGTSVNEQFFGPGTRLTVL.

This chain uses TRBV19 with TRBJ2-5; a possible D gene is TRBD2 (5 bases). The germline gives CDR1 LNHDA, CDR2 SQIVND (reference sequence). V was pared by 7 bases and J by 5 bases, with 11 bases between. The CDR3 length is 12 residues. CDR3 residues: CASNDRGETQYF. The DNA for the CDR3 is TGTGCCAGTAACGACCGAGGGGAGACCCAGTACTTC.

The rearrangement links TRBV5-1 to TRBJ1-1; the D gene is possibly TRBD1 (5 bases). Trimming cost V 0 bases and J 0 bases, with 12 bases left between them. The CDR3 loop spans 16 amino acids. Germline CDR1 is SGHRS and CDR2 is YFSETQ. The CDR3 nucleotides are TGCGCCAGCAGCTTGGAAGGCAGGGCCATGAACACTGAAGCTTTCTTT. Translated: CASSLEGRAMNTEAFF.

The V and J genes are TRBV6-1 and TRBJ1-2; D not resolved. The V gene's germline CDR1 is MNHNS and CDR2 SASEGT. Trimming took 1 base from V and 5 from J, leaving 14 bases between them. The CDR3 loop spans 15 amino acids. The CDR3 here is CASSEEPRGRYGYTF. The CDR3, as DNA: TGTGCCAGCAGTGAAGAACCCCGGGGTCGGTATGGCTACACCTTC.

The chain recombines TRBV7-9 with TRBJ2-1; D possibly matches TRBD1 or TRBD2 (6 bases each). This CDR3 region has 19 residues. Germline V gene lookup returns CDR1 SEHNR and CDR2 FQNEAQ (reference sequence). V was clipped by 5 bases and J by 8 bases, with 31 bases between them. The DNA for the CDR3 is TGTGCCAGCAGCAAGGGACTCAGGGGTGCTCGCTCCTTTGGGGATGAGCAGTTCTTC. This translates into CASSKGLRGARSFGDEQFF.

V gene TRBV6-5 combines with J gene TRBJ2-1; 9 bases line up with TRBD1. Germline loops: CDR1 MNHEY, CDR2 SVGAGI. The CDR3 extends over 15 amino acids. J gave up 1 base and V 6 bases, and 4 bases lay outside the gene matches. The CDR3: CASSAGTGSYNEQFF. In DNA form, the CDR3 reads TGTGCCAGCAGCGCCGGGACAGGGTCCTACAATGAGCAGTTCTTC.

The gene calls are TRBV11-3 and TRBJ1-1; the D is unclear. From germline, CDR1 is SGHNT and CDR2 YENEEA. This CDR3 region has 15 residues. The germline V and J ends were trimmed by 5 bases and 4 bases, with 17 bases remaining between them. Here the CDR3 reads CASSPSGGPGTEAFF. In DNA form, the CDR3 reads TGTGCCAGCAGCCCCTCCGGTGGTCCCGGCACTGAAGCTTTCTTT.

The genes are TRBV19 and TRBJ1-1; 10 bases are a match to TRBD1. Trimming removed 6 bases from V and 5 bases from J; junction bases left unmatched: 6. Per the germline V gene, CDR1 is LNHDA and CDR2 is SQIVND (reference sequence). The CDR3 totals 14 residues. The CDR3 protein is CASSPGQGWTEAFF. CDR3 DNA sequence: TGTGCCAGTAGCCCGGGACAGGGGTGGACTGAAGCTTTCTTT.

Written as DNA, the CDR3 is TGTGCCAGCACCCGAAATCGACTAGCGGGGAGCACAGATACGCAGTATTTT. It encodes CASTRNRLAGSTDTQYF. J is TRBJ2-3 and V is TRBV7-9; 11 bases map to TRBD2. Germline values: CDR1 SEHNR, CDR2 FQNEAQ (reference sequence). The CDR3 consists of 17 residues. The V gene end was trimmed by 7 bases and the J gene end by 0 bases; junction bases not matched to a gene: 9.